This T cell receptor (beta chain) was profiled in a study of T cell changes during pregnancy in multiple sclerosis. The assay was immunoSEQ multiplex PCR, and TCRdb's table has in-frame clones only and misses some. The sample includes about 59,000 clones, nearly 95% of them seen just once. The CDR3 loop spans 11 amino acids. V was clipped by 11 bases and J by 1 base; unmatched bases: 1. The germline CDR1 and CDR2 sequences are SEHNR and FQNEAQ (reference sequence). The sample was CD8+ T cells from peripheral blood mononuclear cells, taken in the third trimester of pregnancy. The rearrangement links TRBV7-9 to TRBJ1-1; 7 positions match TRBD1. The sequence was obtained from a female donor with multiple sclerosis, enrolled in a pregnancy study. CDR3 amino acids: CAGTANTEAFF. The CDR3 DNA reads TGTGCCGGGACAGCGAACACTGAAGCTTTCTTT.